Following are 28 T cell receptor beta chains from one sample sequenced in a study of blood T cell repertoires in COVID-19. The data were produced by immunoSEQ multiplex PCR, yet TCRdb's version contains in-frame clones alone and is incomplete. The sample holds some 150,000 clones, about four fifths seen once. Sequencing was performed on peripheral blood. These receptors came from a man between 65 and 79 years old with acute or convalescent COVID-19.

This clone has a handful of counts. The gene calls are TRBV9 and TRBJ2-2; 9 nucleotides align to TRBD1. CDR1 and CDR2 (germline): SGDLS, YYNGEE. Trimming removed 4 bases from V and 3 bases from J; junction bases left unmatched: 4. This CDR3 region has 15 residues. CDR3 sequence: CASSPGTGHTGELFF. CDR3 nucleotide sequence: TGTGCCAGCAGCCCCGGGACAGGGCACACCGGGGAGCTGTTTTTT.

The rearrangement uses TRBV24-1 and TRBJ2-5; 7 bases align to TRBD2. Germline V gene lookup returns CDR1 KGHDR and CDR2 SFDVKD. The CDR3 has 13 residues. The V segment lost 9 bases and the J segment 4 bases; nucleotides outside the gene matches: 7. The CDR3 reads CATSGGSLETQYF. The DNA of the CDR3 is TGTGCCACCTCCGGGGGGTCCCTAGAGACCCAGTACTTC.

This clone was recorded only once. The chain joins TRBV28 to TRBJ1-4, with TRBD1 matching 9 bases. The germline gives CDR1 MDHEN, CDR2 SYDVKM. With V trimmed by 5 bases and J by 8 bases, 9 bases remained unmatched. The CDR3 runs 15 residues. The CDR3, as DNA: TGTGCCAGCAGTGTCAGACAGGGGGTAAGGGAAAAACTGTTTTTT. Its translation: CASSVRQGVREKLFF.

The chain carries TRBV9 and TRBJ1-3, with 11 nucleotides matching TRBD1. There are 14 residues in the CDR3. CDR1 SGDLS and CDR2 YYNGEE come from the germline V gene. V trimming: 3 bases; J trimming: 7 bases; junction bases outside the gene matches: 3. CDR3 sequence: CASSARDRGNTIYF. The CDR3 DNA is TGTGCCAGCAGCGCCCGGGACAGGGGGAACACCATATATTTT.

The rearrangement uses TRBV30 and TRBJ1-4; maybe TRBD1 (5 bases). CDR1 is GTSNPN, CDR2 SVGIG, per germline (reference sequence). The V end lost 3 bases, the J end lost 3 bases, and 11 bases lay between the germline ends. The CDR3 extends over 14 amino acids. CDR3 loop: CAWSAGGANEKLFF. CDR3 nucleotides: TGTGCCTGGAGCGCCGGGGGGGCTAATGAAAAACTGTTTTTT.

V usage is TRBV6-5 and J usage is TRBJ2-7; TRBD2 agrees at 9 bases. Germline CDR1 reads MNHEY; CDR2 reads SVGAGI. The CDR3 extends over 15 amino acids. With V trimmed by 6 bases and J by 3 bases, 9 bases remained unmatched. The CDR3 reads CASSPAGGLIYEQYF. The CDR3 nucleotides are TGTGCCAGCAGCCCAGCGGGGGGCCTTATCTACGAGCAGTACTTC.

The chain carries TRBV2 and TRBJ2-2, with D possibly TRBD1 on 7 matching bases. From germline, CDR1 is SNHLY and CDR2 FYNNEI. This CDR3 is 15 amino acids long. Trimming took off 7 bases at V and 1 base at J, with 13 bases between the two ends. CDR3 protein: CASNWRGQNTGELFF. The CDR3 DNA reads as TGTGCCAGCAACTGGAGGGGGCAGAACACCGGGGAGCTGTTTTTT. The whole variable domain, remainder taken from reference TRBV2 and TRBJ2-2, is EPEVTQTPSHQVTQMGQEVILRCVPISNHLYFYWYRQILGQKVEFLVSFYNNEISEKSEIFDDQFSVERPDGSNFTLKIRSTKLEDSAMYFCASNWRGQNTGELFFGEGSRLTVL.

V is TRBV7-2 and J is TRBJ1-1; D gene ambiguous. CDR3 size: 12 residues. With 5 bases removed from V and 6 bases from J, the gap between germline ends came to 10 bases. Germline-derived CDR1 and CDR2 are SGHTA and FQGNSA. DNA for the CDR3: TGTGCCAGCAGCCCCCCGGGATCTGAAGCTTTCTTT. This gives the protein CASSPPGSEAFF.

The rearrangement joins TRBV18 to TRBJ2-2; D is unclear. The V end was cut by 2 bases, the J end by 0 bases, with 10 bases between. The length of the CDR3 is 16 residues. The germline CDR1 and CDR2 sequences are KGHSH and LQKENI. The chain's CDR3 is CASSPYRQTNTGELFF. Here the CDR3 DNA reads TGTGCCAGCTCACCATATCGCCAGACGAACACCGGGGAGCTGTTTTTT.

The V gene is TRBV6-5, the J gene TRBJ2-5; a weak D match, TRBD2 (5 bases). CDR1 is MNHEY, CDR2 SVGAGI, per germline. The CDR3 sequence is 13 residues long. Trimming removed 8 bases at V and 2 bases at J, with 12 bases between. The CDR3 DNA reads as TGTGCCAGCTCCCCGAGGGAACAAGAGACCCAGTACTTC. This codes for CASSPREQETQYF.

This clone came up a few times. This chain uses TRBV20-1 with TRBJ1-6; no definite D call. Germline V lookup: CDR1 DFQATT, CDR2 SNEGSKA (reference sequence). The ends were cut back, 3 bases at V and 4 bases at J, with 13 bases in the middle. The CDR3 runs 15 residues. CDR3 amino acids: CSASLRSSYNSPLHF. DNA for the CDR3: TGCAGTGCTAGTTTACGGTCCTCGTATAATTCACCCCTCCACTTT.

This clone has only a few counts. V and J are TRBV4-1 and TRBJ2-3; 8 bases map to TRBD1. With 4 bases clipped from V and 2 bases from J, the junction kept 11 bases outside the gene matches. The CDR3 extends over 17 amino acids. The germline CDR1 and CDR2 sequences are MGHRA and YSYEKL. CDR3 region: CASSPRVGRGLTDTQYF. CDR3 bases: TGCGCCAGCAGCCCCCGCGTGGGCAGGGGGCTCACAGATACGCAGTATTTT.

This clone was seen once. The V gene is TRBV24-1, the J gene TRBJ2-1; TRBD1 matches at 8 bases. Germline V gives CDR1 KGHDR, CDR2 SFDVKD. The junction had 8 bases not matched to a gene; V was cut back by 4 bases and J by 7 bases. This CDR3 spans 15 amino acids. CDR3 bases: TGTGCCACCAGTGAACCCCGGACAGGGTGGAATGAGCAGTTCTTC. Protein product: CATSEPRTGWNEQFF.

This chain uses TRBV5-1 with TRBJ2-3; TRBD1 matches 10 bases. Per the germline V gene, CDR1 is SGHRS and CDR2 is YFSETQ. The CDR3 loop spans 17 amino acids. V was clipped by 1 base and J by 4 bases; unmatched bases: 9. CDR3 residues: CASSLPTGTGDADTQYF. CDR3 nucleotide sequence: TGCGCCAGCAGCTTGCCCACCGGGACAGGGGACGCAGATACGCAGTATTTT.

This chain uses TRBV12-3 or TRBV12-4 with TRBJ1-4; TRBD1 agrees at 12 bases. Trimming removed 5 bases from V and 10 bases from J; junction bases left unmatched: 2. The CDR3 consists of 13 residues. CDR3 in DNA: TGTGCCAGCAGTCCGGGACAGGGGGCAAAACTGTTTTTT. Translating it yields CASSPGQGAKLFF.

The gene calls are TRBV5-1 and TRBJ2-3; TRBD2 matches 11 bases. J was trimmed by 2 bases and V by 2 bases; bases with no gene match: 4. The CDR3 totals 16 residues. Germline values: CDR1 SGHRS, CDR2 YFSETQ. The CDR3 sequence: CASSLIAGGTTDTQYF. The CDR3 DNA sequence: TGCGCCAGCAGCTTAATAGCGGGAGGGACCACAGATACGCAGTATTTT.

This chain joins TRBV6-5 and TRBJ2-7, with D tentatively TRBD2 (6 bases). This CDR3 is built from 14 residues. Germline V lookup: CDR1 MNHEY, CDR2 SVGAGI. The ends were cut back, 5 bases at V and 1 base at J, with 12 bases in the middle. The CDR3 region is CASSLGLGSYEQYF. The DNA for the CDR3 is TGTGCCAGCAGTCTGGGACTGGGGTCCTACGAGCAGTACTTC.

The chain is built from TRBV18 and TRBJ2-6; D is uncertain. Trimming shortened V by 6 bases and J by 2 bases, and 11 bases separated the two germline ends. The CDR3 length is 15 residues. CDR1 and CDR2 from the germline V gene are KGHSH and LQKENI. The CDR3 reads CASSQSSAGANVLTF. The CDR3, as DNA: TGTGCCAGCTCCCAGTCCAGTGCTGGGGCCAACGTCCTGACTTTC.

This chain connects TRBV12-3 or TRBV12-4 to TRBJ1-3; D is unresolved. The CDR3 sequence is 13 residues long. The V end lost 8 bases, the J end lost 3 bases, and 11 bases lay between the germline ends. CDR3 residues: CASDYGGGNTIYF. The CDR3 DNA reads TGTGCCAGCGACTACGGCGGTGGAAACACCATATATTTT.

This chain joins TRBV7-9 and TRBJ1-6; the D is unclear. V gave up 1 base and J gave up 8 bases, with 6 bases separating them. Germline CDR1 is SEHNR and CDR2 is FQNEAQ (reference sequence). The CDR3 extends over 13 amino acids. The CDR3 nucleotides read TGTGCCAGCAGCTTAGATCGAGATTCACCCCTCCACTTT. The encoded protein is CASSLDRDSPLHF. Complete variable domain (other parts from reference TRBV7-9 and TRBJ1-6): DTGVSQNPRHKITKRGQNVTFRCDPISEHNRLYWYRQTLGQGPEFLTYFQNEAQLEKSRLLSDRFSAERPKGSFSTLEIQRTEQGDSAMYLCASSLDRDSPLHFGNGTRLTVT.

The V gene is TRBV7-2, the J gene TRBJ1-2; D not resolved. This CDR3 comprises 15 residues. CDR1 and CDR2 (germline): SGHTA, FQGNSA. Trimming shortened V by 3 bases and J by 0 bases, and 11 bases separated the two germline ends. The CDR3 bases are TGTGCCAGCAGCTTCAACAGCGGCACTAACTATGGCTACACCTTC. This gives the protein CASSFNSGTNYGYTF.

The rearrangement uses TRBV6-6 and TRBJ2-5; possibly TRBD1 for D (6 bases). V was shortened by 0 bases and J by 5 bases, with 16 bases between the two germline ends. The CDR3 runs 16 residues. The V gene's germline CDR1 is MNHNY and CDR2 SVGAGI (reference sequence). The CDR3 region has the DNA TGTGCCAGCAGTTACTCGGGGACACAGGGTGGTGAGACCCAGTACTTC. This encodes CASSYSGTQGGETQYF.

Written as DNA, the CDR3 is TGTGCCAGCAGTAGGCGGGATCAAGAGACCCAGTACTTC. This sequence encodes CASSRRDQETQYF. The chain recombines TRBV7-3 with TRBJ2-5; D is possibly TRBD2 (6 bases). This CDR3 has 13 residues. Germline loops: CDR1 SGHTA, CDR2 FQGTGA. Between the trimmed V and J ends, which lost 6 bases and 2 bases, there was a span of 10 bases.

V usage is TRBV5-4 and J usage is TRBJ2-5; 12 nucleotides match TRBD2. Germline V gene lookup returns CDR1 SGHNT and CDR2 YYREEE (reference sequence). With 1 base clipped from V and 5 bases from J, the junction kept 6 bases outside the gene matches. The CDR3 has 16 residues. CDR3 region: CASSLPGLAGYETQYF. The CDR3 bases are TGTGCCAGCAGCTTGCCCGGACTAGCGGGATATGAGACCCAGTACTTC.

The chain joins TRBV3-1 (or the pseudogene TRBV3-2) to TRBJ2-1; D might be TRBD1 (6 bases). This CDR3 comprises 15 residues. Germline CDR1 is LGHDT and CDR2 is YNNKEL (reference sequence). V lost 4 bases and J 2 bases, leaving 12 bases between the germline ends. CDR3 sequence reads: CASSLDSRTYNEQFF. CDR3 nucleotide sequence: TGTGCCAGCAGCCTGGACAGTCGAACCTACAATGAGCAGTTCTTC.

The J gene is TRBJ1-5, the V gene TRBV5-1; 7 positions agree with TRBD1. The length of the CDR3 is 16 residues. The J segment lost 2 bases and the V segment lost 5 bases, leaving 10 bases of the junction unmatched. In germline, CDR1 is SGHRS, CDR2 YFSETQ. The CDR3 protein is CASSLEGGGGNQPQHF. In nucleotides, the CDR3 is TGCGCCAGCAGTCTGGAAGGAGGGGGCGGCAATCAGCCCCAGCATTTT.

CDR3 protein: CASSGGQSSGNTIYF. CDR3 DNA sequence: TGTGCCAGCAGTGGAGGACAGAGCTCTGGAAACACCATATATTTT. The V call is TRBV25-1, the J call TRBJ1-3; a weak D match, TRBD1 (6 bases). CDR1 is MGHDK and CDR2 is SYGVNS in the germline V gene. The CDR3 is 15 amino acids. The ends were cut back, 4 bases at V and 0 bases at J, with 10 bases in the middle.

The V gene is TRBV7-9, the J gene TRBJ1-4; D is unresolved. Trimming removed 2 bases from V and 8 bases from J, with 12 bases in between. CDR1 is SEHNR, CDR2 FQNEAQ, per germline (reference sequence). The CDR3 has 14 residues. The CDR3, as DNA: TGTGCCAGCAGCTTACGGACCGGGAACGAAAAACTGTTTTTT. Translation: CASSLRTGNEKLFF.